The next 5 T cell receptor beta chains were all read from a single sample in a study of PD-1 blockade in classical Hodgkin lymphoma. Stated time point: cycle 4 day 1 (C4D1), after 6 weeks of nivolumab. All patients experienced relapse after autologous stem cell transplantation, and brentuximab vedotin exposure was variable. Assay: immunoSEQ multiplex PCR; the TCRdb copy retains only in-frame clones and omits some. This table holds tens of thousands of clones, 77% found once. Sequences were derived from peripheral blood mononuclear cells (PBMCs), sampled before the fourth cycle of nivolumab. All receptors derive from a human donor with classical Hodgkin lymphoma.

The gene calls are TRBV28 and TRBJ2-7; 13 bases are shared with TRBD2. CDR1 is MDHEN, CDR2 SYDVKM, per germline. This CDR3 spans 13 amino acids. V was pared by 9 bases and J by 7 bases, with 6 bases of the junction left unmatched. Here the CDR3 reads CASWGLAGLEQYF. CDR3 coding DNA: TGTGCCAGTTGGGGACTAGCGGGGTTGGAGCAGTACTTC.

The table lists this clone with a few counts. V usage is TRBV15 and J usage is TRBJ1-4, with D tentatively TRBD1 (5 bases). The germline CDR1 and CDR2 sequences are LNHNV and YYDKDF (reference sequence). The CDR3 consists of 14 residues. Trimming took off 0 bases at V and 8 bases at J, with 10 bases between the two ends. CDR3 coding DNA: TGTGCCACCAGCAGAGATCAGAGGGGCGAAAAACTGTTTTTT. It specifies CATSRDQRGEKLFF.

This clone has more than one count but fewer than ten. The J gene is TRBJ2-3, the V gene TRBV5-6, with 7 bases matching TRBD2. The length of the CDR3 is 14 residues. The V segment lost 4 bases and the J segment 2 bases; nucleotides outside the gene matches: 4. The germline V gene has CDR1 SGHDT and CDR2 YYEEEE. In DNA form, the CDR3 reads TGTGCCAGCAGCCCGGGGGGATTCACAGATACGCAGTATTTT. Its protein product is CASSPGGFTDTQYF.

The V call is TRBV10-2, the J call TRBJ2-7; 7 nucleotides match TRBD1. The CDR3 runs to 16 residues. Trimming removed 3 bases from V and 2 bases from J; junction bases left unmatched: 10. Germline lookup yields CDR1 WSHSY and CDR2 SAAADI. CDR3 protein: CASSDPPRTGPYEQYF. The CDR3 DNA sequence: TGCGCCAGCAGTGACCCCCCGAGGACAGGTCCCTACGAGCAGTACTTC.

The chain links TRBV6-5 to TRBJ1-3; D uncertain. From germline, CDR1 is MNHEY and CDR2 SVGAGI. V lost 0 bases to trimming and J lost 4 bases, with 7 bases between them. This CDR3 has 14 amino acids. The CDR3 nucleotides read TGTGCCAGCAGTTACTCGACAAGAGGAAACACCATATATTTT. Translation: CASSYSTRGNTIYF.